This section outlines one T cell receptor beta chain sequence together with its context. Its matching antigen is unknown. The data are from a study of identifying expanded T cells in peripheral blood. Study results and limitations: Technical replicates showed around 1.2 changed clones; roughly two weeks approximately 16; four weeks 19. Variance in clone template counts between approximately 2-week samples significantly increased with total template count across all healthy donors.

TCRdb keeps only in-frame clones here, not all; method: immunoSEQ multiplex PCR. The repertoire holds 100,000 to 150,000 clones, 65% to 90% seen once, with roughly 8% in the top ten. No infections or other immune events were documented during collection. CDR1 is MGHDK, CDR2 SYGVNS, per germline. V was trimmed by 3 bases and J by 2 bases, leaving 14 bases between them. This CDR3 is built from 16 residues. The origin of this receptor is a person aged 18 to 70 in good health. Material for sequencing was blood. J is TRBJ2-1 and V is TRBV25-1; D assignment may be TRBD1 or TRBD2 (5 bases each). CDR3 coding DNA: TGTGCCAGCAGTGACCCCACTGGGGGAACCTACAATGAGCAGTTCTTC. Protein sequence: CASSDPTGGTYNEQFF.